This TCR beta chain is from a study of coeliac disease. Study overall: Coeliac patients had active, refractory type I, or gluten-free-diet-controlled disease. Study-wide results and limits: In active celiac disease, intraepithelial and lamina propria TRB and TRG repertoires were less clonal than controls. TRB repertoires were largely private, with most amino acid sequences found in only one sample.

Trimming took off 6 bases at V and 4 bases at J, with 16 bases between the two ends. Germline loops: CDR1 SGHTA, CDR2 FQGNSA. There are 15 residues in the CDR3. Regarding this clone: Its antigen is unknown.

Data came from immunoSEQ multiplex PCR; TCRdb stores just in-frame clones and leaves some out. The table has some 8,700 clones, around three fifths seen once. Sequencing used intraepithelial lymphocytes from the gut. V usage is TRBV7-2 and J usage is TRBJ1-3; D gene ambiguous. The receptor was derived from a woman aged 55-70 years with celiac disease. This CDR3 is CASRPPGTQGNTIYF. The CDR3 DNA is TGTGCCAGCAGGCCTCCGGGAACCCAGGGAAACACCATATATTTT.